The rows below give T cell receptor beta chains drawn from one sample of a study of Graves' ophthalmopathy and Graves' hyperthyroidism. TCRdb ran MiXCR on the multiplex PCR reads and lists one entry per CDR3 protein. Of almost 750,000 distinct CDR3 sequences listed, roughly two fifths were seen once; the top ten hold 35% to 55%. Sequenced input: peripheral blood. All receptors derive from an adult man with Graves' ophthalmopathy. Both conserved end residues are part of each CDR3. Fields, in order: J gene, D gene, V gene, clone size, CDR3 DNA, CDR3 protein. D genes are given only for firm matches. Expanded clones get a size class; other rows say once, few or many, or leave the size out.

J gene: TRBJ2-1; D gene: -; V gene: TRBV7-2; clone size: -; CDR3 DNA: TGTGCCAGCAGCTTAGGAACAGGGAGGCAGTTCTTC; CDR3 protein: CASSLGTGRQFF
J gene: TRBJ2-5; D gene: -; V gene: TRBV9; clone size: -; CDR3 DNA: TGTGCCAGCAGTGAGTGGCCAGGGGTAGGGATCCGGGAGACCCAGTACTTC; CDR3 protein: CASSEWPGVGIRETQYF
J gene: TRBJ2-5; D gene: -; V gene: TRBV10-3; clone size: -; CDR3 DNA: TGTGCCATCAGTGATCTCAGGCGGAGCTCCTACGAGACCCAGTACTTC; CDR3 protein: CAISDLRRSSYETQYF
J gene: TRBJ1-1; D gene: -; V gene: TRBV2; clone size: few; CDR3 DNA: TGTGCCAGCAGTGAGGGTGGGGGGGTTTACACTGAAGCTTTCTTT; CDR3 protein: CASSEGGGVYTEAFF
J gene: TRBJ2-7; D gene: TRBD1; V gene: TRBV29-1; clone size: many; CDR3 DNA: TGCAGCGGGCGGGACAGGGGCGGCTACGAGCAGTACTTC; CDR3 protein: CSGRDRGGYEQYF
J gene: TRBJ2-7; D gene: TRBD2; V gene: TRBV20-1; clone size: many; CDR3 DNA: TGCAGTGCTAGAGGCCGGGACTACTCCTACGAGCAGTACTTC; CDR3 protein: CSARGRDYSYEQYF
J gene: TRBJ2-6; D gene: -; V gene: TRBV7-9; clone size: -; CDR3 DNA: TGTGCCAGCTTCGGGCAGGGCGCCGGGGCCAACGTCCTGACTTTC; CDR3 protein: CASFGQGAGANVLTF
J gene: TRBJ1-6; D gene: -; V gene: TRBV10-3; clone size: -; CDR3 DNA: TGTGCCATCAGGGACCTCCAGCCACCCCTCCACTTT; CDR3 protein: CAIRDLQPPLHF
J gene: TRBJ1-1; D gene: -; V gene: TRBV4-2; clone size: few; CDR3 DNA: TGTGCCAGCAGCCAAGATGATGGGCCGGCGTACACTGAAGCTTTCTTT; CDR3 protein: CASSQDDGPAYTEAFF
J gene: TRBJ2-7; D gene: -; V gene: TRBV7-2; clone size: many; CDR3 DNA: TGTGCCAGCAGACGACAGGCTTACTACGAGCAGTACTTC; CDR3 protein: CASRRQAYYEQYF
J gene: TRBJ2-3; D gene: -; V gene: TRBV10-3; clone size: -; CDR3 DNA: TGTGCCATCAGCCTCAGGGAGTTGGGCACAGATACGCAGTATTTT; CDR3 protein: CAISLRELGTDTQYF
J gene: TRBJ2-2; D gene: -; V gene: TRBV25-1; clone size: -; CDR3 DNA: TGTGCCAGCAGTTCCGGGCGGTATGACACCGGGGAGCTGTTTTTT; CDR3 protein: CASSSGRYDTGELFF
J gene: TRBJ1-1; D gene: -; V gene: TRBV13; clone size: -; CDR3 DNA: TGTGCCAGCAGCTTAGGCACGAGTGCTGAAGCTTTCTTT; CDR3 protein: CASSLGTSAEAFF
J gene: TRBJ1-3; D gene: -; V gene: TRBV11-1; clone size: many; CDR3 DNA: TGTGCCAGCAGCTTTTCCTGGGCGAACTCTGGAAACACCATATATTTT; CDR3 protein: CASSFSWANSGNTIYF
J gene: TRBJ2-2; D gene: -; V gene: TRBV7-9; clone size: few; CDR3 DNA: TGCGCCAGCAGCCCCCTCGGAGGGGCCACCGGGGAGCTGTTTTTT; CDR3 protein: CASSPLGGATGELFF
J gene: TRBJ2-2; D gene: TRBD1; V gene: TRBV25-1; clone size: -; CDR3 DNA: TGTGCCAGCAGCCTCAGGACAGGGATTGCCGGGGAGCTGTTTTTT; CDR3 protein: CASSLRTGIAGELFF
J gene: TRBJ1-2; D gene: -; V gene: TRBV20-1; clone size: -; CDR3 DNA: TGCAGTGCTAGAGATCCGGGGTGGGGATTTAACTATGGCTACACCTTC; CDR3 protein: CSARDPGWGFNYGYTF
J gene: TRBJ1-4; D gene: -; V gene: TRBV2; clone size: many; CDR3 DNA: TGTGCCAGCAGTGAGCAGTTCCGCTCAACTAATGAAAAACTGTTTTTT; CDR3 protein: CASSEQFRSTNEKLFF
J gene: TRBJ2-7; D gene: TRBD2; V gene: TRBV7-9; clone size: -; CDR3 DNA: TGTGCCAGCAGCTTTAGCGGGCTGCCCTACGAGCAGTACTTC; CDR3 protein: CASSFSGLPYEQYF
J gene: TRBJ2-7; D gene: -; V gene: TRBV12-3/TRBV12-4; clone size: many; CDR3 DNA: TGTGCCAGCAGTTTTTCGTCTACCTACGAGCAGTACTTC; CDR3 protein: CASSFSSTYEQYF
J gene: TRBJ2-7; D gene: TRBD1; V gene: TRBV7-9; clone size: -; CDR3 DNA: TGTGCCAGCAGCTTAGGAGGACAGGGTGGGTACGAGCAGTACTTC; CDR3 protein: CASSLGGQGGYEQYF
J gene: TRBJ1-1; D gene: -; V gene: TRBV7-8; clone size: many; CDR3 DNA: TGTGCCAGCAGCTTGGTGGAGAACACTGAAGCTTTCTTT; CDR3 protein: CASSLVENTEAFF
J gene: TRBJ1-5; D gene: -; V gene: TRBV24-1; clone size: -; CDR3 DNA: TGTGCCACCAGTGACTCCGGGGGGGTCGGCGGCTACGAGCATTTT; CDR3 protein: CATSDSGGVGGYEHF
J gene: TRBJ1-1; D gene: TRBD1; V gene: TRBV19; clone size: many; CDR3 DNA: TGTGCCAGTAGTCCTGACAGGGACACTGAAGCTTTCTTT; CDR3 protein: CASSPDRDTEAFF
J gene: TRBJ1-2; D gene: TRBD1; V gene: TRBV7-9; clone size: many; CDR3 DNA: TGTGCCAGCAGCTTAGCGGGTGGGACAGGGCTCTATGGCTACACCTTC; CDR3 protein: CASSLAGGTGLYGYTF
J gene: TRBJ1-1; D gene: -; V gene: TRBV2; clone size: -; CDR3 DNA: TGTGCCAGCAGTCCGAGGGTATTGGCTTTCTTT; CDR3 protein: CASSPRVLAFF
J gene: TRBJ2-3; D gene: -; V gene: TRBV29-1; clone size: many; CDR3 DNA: TGCAGCGTCAGGGATGGTAGCACAGATACGCAGTATTTT; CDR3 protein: CSVRDGSTDTQYF
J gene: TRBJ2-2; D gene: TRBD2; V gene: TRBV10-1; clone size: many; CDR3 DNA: TGCGCCAGCAGTGAGTTGGCCGCGGGGGACGGGGAGCTGTTTTTT; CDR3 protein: CASSELAAGDGELFF
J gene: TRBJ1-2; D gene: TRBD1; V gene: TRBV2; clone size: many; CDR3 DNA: TGTGCCACCGGGACAGGCACGGACTATGGCTACACCTTC; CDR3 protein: CATGTGTDYGYTF
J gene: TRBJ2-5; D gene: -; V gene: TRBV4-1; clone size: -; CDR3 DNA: TGCGCCAGCAGCTTAGAAGTTGGGGGAGAGACCCAGTACTTC; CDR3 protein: CASSLEVGGETQYF
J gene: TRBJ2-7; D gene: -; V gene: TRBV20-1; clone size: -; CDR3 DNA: TGCAGTGCTAGTGCTGGACACTCAGACGGAACCTACGAGCAGTACTTC; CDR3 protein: CSASAGHSDGTYEQYF
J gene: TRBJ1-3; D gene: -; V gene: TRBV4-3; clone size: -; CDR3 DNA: TGCGCCAGCAGCGAAACACTTATGGGGGTCTCTGGAAACACCATATATTTT; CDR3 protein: CASSETLMGVSGNTIYF
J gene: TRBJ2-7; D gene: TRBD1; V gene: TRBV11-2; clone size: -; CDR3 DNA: TGTGCCAGCAGCTGGACAGGAAAGGTCCAGTACTTC; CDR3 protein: CASSWTGKVQYF
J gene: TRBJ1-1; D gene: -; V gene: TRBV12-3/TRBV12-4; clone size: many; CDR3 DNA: TGTGCCAGCAGTTCCGCGGACAAGCGGGCTGAAGCTTTCTTT; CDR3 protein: CASSSADKRAEAFF
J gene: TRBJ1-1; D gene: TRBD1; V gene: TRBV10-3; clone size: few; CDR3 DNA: TGTGCCAGCAGTTTCAGACCCGGGACAGGAATGAACACTGAAGCTTTCTTT; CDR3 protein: CASSFRPGTGMNTEAFF
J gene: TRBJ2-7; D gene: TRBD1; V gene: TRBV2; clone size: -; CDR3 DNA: TGTGCCAGCAGTCCGTTGGGGCAGGGGGAATACGAGCAGTACTTC; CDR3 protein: CASSPLGQGEYEQYF
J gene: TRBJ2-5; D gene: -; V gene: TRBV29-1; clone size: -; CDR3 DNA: TGCAGCGTTATCGGAGAGACCCAGTACTTC; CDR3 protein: CSVIGETQYF
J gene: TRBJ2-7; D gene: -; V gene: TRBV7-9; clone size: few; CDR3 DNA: TGTGCCAGCAGCTTGGGGCCAGACCCCTACGAGCAGTACTTC; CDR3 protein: CASSLGPDPYEQYF
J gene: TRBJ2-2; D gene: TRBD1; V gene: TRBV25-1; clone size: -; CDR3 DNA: TGTGCCAGCTCACCACCAATAGGACAGGATCACAACGGGGAGCTGTTTTTT; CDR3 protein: CASSPPIGQDHNGELFF
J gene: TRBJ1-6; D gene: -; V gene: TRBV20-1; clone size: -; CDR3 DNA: TGCAGTGCTAGAGTATTCGGCGGCAATTCACCCCTCCACTTT; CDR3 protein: CSARVFGGNSPLHF
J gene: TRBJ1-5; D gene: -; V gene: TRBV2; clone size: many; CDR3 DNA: TGTGCCAGCAGTGATTTCCCGGGGGGCCGGCATTTT; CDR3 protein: CASSDFPGGRHF
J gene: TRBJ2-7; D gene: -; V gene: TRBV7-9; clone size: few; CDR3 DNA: TGTGCCAGCAGCCAACGGCAGGGGCACTCCTACGAGCAGTACTTC; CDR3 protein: CASSQRQGHSYEQYF
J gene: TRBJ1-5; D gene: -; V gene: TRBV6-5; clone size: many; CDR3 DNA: TGTGCCAGCAGTTACTCGGTGGGGTGGCCCCAGCATTTT; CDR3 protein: CASSYSVGWPQHF
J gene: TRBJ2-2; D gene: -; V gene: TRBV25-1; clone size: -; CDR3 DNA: TGTGCCAGCAGTTTATTGATTAGGTACACCGGGGAGCTGTTTTTT; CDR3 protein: CASSLLIRYTGELFF
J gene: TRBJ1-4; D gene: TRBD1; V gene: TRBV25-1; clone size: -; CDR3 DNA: TGTGCCAGCAGTCAGAAGGGGGCGTCTAATGAAAAACTGTTTTTT; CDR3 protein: CASSQKGASNEKLFF
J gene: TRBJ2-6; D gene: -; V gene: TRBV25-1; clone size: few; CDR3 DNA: TGTGCCAGCAGTCTCGGACGGCCGTCTGGGGCCAACGTCCTGACTTTC; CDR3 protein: CASSLGRPSGANVLTF
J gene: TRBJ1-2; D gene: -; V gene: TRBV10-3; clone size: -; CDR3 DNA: TGTGCCATCAGACGTACAGTAAACTATGGCTACACCTTC; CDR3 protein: CAIRRTVNYGYTF
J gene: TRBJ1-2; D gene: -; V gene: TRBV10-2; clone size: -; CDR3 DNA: TGCGCCAGCAGTGAGTCAGGGGTCGATGGCTACACCTTC; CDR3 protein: CASSESGVDGYTF
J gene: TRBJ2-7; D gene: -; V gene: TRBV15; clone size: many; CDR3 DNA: TGTGCCACCAGCAACACCCGGTCGGGCGGCAGGGGAAGGAACGAGCAGTACTTC; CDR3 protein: CATSNTRSGGRGRNEQYF
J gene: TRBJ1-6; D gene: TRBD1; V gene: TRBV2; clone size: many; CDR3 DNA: TGTGCCAGCAGTTGGCGGGACAGATCAAATTCACCCCTCCACTTT; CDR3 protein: CASSWRDRSNSPLHF
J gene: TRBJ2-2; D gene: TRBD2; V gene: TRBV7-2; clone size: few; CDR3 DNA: TGTGCCAGCAGCTTAGTAGCGGGAATCAACACCGGGGAGCTGTTTTTT; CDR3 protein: CASSLVAGINTGELFF
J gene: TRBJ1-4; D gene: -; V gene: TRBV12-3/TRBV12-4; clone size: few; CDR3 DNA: TGTGCCAGCAGGGGCTATGGGAGGACCGAAAAACTGTTTTTT; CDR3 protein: CASRGYGRTEKLFF
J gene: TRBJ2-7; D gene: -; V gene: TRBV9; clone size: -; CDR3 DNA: TGTGCCAGCAGCGTAGGGATGAGGTTAACCTACGAGCAGTACTTC; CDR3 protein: CASSVGMRLTYEQYF
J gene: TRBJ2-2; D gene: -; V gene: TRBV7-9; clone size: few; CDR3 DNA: TGTGCCAGCAGCCCTCACAGCACCGGGGAGCTGTTTTTT; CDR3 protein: CASSPHSTGELFF
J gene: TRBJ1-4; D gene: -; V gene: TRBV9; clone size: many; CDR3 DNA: TGTGCCAGCAGCGTAGGCACAGAGACTAATGAAAAACTGTTTTTT; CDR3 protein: CASSVGTETNEKLFF